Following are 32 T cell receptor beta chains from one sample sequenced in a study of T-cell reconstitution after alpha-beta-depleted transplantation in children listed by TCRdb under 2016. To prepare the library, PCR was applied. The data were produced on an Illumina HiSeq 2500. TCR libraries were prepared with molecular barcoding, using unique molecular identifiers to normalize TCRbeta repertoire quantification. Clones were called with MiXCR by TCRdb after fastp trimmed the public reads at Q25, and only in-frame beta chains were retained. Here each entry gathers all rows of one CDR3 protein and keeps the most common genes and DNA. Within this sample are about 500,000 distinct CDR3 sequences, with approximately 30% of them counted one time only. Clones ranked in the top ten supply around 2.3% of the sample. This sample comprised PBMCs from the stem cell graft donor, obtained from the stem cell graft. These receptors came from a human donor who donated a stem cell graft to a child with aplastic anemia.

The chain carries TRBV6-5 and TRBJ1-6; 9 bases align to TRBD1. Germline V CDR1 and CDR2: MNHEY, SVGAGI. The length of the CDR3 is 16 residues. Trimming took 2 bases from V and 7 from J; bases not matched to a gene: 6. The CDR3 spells CASSYGGDRVNSPLHF. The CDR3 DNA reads TGTGCCAGCAGTTACGGCGGGGACAGGGTCAATTCACCCCTCCACTTT.

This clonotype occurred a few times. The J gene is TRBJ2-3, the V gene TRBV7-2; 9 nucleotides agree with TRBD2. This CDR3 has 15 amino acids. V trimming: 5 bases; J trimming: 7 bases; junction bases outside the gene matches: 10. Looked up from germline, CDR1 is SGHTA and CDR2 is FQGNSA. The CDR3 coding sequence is TGTGCCAGCAGCCCCTCGGCGGGAGGGCCATATACGCAGTATTTT. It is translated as CASSPSAGGPYTQYF.

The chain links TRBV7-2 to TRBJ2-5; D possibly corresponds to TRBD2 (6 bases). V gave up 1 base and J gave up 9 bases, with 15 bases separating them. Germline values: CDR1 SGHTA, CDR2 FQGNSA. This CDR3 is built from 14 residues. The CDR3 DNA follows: TGTGCCAGCAGCTTAGTGGGGACCTCGGGAGCCCAGTACTTC. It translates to CASSLVGTSGAQYF.

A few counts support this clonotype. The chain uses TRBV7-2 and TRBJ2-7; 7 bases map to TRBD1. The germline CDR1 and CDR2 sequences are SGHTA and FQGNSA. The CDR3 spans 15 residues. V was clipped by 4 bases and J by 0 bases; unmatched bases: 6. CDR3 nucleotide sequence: TGTGCCAGCAGCTCCGGGACAGCGAGCTCCTACGAGCAGTACTTC. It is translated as CASSSGTASSYEQYF.

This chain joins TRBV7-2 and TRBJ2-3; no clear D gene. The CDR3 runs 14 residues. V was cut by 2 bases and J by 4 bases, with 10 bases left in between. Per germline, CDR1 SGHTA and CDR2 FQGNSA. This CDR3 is CASSLPRRPDTQYF. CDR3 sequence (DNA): TGTGCCAGCAGCTTACCCCGACGTCCAGATACGCAGTATTTT.

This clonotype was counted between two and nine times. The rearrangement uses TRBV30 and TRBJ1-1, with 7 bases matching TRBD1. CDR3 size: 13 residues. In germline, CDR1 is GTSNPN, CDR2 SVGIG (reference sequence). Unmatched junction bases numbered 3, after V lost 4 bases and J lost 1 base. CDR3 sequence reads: CAWIRQGNTEAFF. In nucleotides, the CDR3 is TGTGCCTGGATTCGACAGGGGAACACTGAAGCTTTCTTT.

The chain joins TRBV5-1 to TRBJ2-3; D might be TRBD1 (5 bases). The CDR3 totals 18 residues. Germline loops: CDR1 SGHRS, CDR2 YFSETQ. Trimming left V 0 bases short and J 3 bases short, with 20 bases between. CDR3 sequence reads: CASSLASLTAGRTDTQYF. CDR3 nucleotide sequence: TGCGCCAGCAGCTTGGCGTCACTTACGGCAGGGCGGACAGATACGCAGTATTTT.

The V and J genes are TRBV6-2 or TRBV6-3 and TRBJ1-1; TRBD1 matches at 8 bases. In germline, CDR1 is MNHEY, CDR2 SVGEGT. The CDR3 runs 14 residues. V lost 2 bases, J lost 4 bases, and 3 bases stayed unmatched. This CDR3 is CASSYQGAVTEAFF. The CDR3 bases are TGTGCCAGCAGTTACCAGGGGGCGGTCACTGAAGCTTTCTTT.

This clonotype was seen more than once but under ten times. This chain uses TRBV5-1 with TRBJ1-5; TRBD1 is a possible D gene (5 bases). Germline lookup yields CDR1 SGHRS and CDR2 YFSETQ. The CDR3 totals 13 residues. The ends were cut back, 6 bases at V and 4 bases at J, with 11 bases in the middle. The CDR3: CASKLGDNQPQHF. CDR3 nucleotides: TGCGCCAGCAAGTTAGGGGATAATCAGCCCCAGCATTTT.

This CDR3 reads CASSTGQAYQETQYF. Written as DNA, the CDR3 is TGTGCCAGCAGCACCGGACAGGCGTACCAAGAGACCCAGTACTTC. V and J are TRBV7-9 and TRBJ2-5, with 7 nucleotides matching TRBD1. Unmatched junction bases numbered 6, after V lost 5 bases and J lost 0 bases. CDR1 SEHNR and CDR2 FQNEAQ come from the germline V gene (reference sequence). The CDR3 runs 15 residues.

The CDR3 coding sequence is TGTGCCAGCAGTTACGCGGGGCCGGGGAATGAGCAGTTCTTC. This sequence encodes CASSYAGPGNEQFF. V gene TRBV6-5 combines with J gene TRBJ2-1; perhaps TRBD2 as D (6 bases). The CDR3 has 14 amino acids. V gave up 2 bases and J gave up 7 bases, with 12 bases separating them. The V gene's germline CDR1 is MNHEY and CDR2 SVGAGI.

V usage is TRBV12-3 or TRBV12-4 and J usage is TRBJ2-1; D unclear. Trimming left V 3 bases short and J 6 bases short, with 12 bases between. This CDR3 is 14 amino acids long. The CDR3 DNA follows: TGTGCCAGCAGTTTGTGGCCCAGTGGCAATGAGCAGTTCTTC. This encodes CASSLWPSGNEQFF.

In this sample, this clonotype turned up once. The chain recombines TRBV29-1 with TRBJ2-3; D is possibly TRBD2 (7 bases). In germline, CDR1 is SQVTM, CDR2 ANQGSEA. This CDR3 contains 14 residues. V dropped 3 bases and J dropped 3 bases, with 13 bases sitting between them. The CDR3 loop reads CSVERGGGTDTQYF. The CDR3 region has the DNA TGCAGCGTTGAGAGGGGAGGGGGGACAGATACGCAGTATTTT.

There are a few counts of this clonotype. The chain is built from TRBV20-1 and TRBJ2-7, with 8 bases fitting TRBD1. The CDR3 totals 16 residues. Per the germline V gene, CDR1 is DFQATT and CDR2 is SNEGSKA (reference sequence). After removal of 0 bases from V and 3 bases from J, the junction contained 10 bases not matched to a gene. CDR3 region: CSARDIEGQGFYEQYF. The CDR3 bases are TGCAGTGCTAGAGACATAGAAGGACAGGGTTTCTACGAGCAGTACTTC.

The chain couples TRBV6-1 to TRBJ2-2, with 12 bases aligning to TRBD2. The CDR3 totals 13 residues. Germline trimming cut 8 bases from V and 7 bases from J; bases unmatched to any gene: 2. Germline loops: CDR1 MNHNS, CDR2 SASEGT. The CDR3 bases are TGTGCCAGCCGACTAGCGGGAGTCGGGGAGCTGTTTTTT. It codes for CASRLAGVGELFF.

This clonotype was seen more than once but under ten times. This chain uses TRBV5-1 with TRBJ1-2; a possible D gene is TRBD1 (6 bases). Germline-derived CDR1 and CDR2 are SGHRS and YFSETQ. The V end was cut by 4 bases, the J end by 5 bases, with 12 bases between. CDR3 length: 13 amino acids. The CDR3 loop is CASSPDSTYGYTF. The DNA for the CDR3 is TGCGCCAGCAGCCCGGACAGTACTTATGGCTACACCTTC.

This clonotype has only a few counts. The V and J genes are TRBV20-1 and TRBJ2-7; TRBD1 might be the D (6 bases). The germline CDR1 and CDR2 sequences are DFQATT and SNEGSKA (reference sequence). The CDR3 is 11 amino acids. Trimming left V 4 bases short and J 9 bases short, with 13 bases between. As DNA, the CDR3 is TGCAGTGCTACCGGGACACTCGCGCAGTACGTC. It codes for CSATGTLAQYV.

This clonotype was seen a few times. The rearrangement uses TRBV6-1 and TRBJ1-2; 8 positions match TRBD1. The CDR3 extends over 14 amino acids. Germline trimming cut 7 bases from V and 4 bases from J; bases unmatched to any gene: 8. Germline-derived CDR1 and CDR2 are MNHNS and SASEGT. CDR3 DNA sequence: TGTGCCAGCAAGGACCAGGGGGCCGGCTATGGCTACACCTTC. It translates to CASKDQGAGYGYTF.

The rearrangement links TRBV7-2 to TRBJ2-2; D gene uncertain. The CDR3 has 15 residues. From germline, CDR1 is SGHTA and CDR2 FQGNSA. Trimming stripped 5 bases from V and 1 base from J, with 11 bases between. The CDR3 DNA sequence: TGTGCCAGCAGCGCTGACAACCAGAACACCGGGGAGCTGTTTTTT. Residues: CASSADNQNTGELFF.

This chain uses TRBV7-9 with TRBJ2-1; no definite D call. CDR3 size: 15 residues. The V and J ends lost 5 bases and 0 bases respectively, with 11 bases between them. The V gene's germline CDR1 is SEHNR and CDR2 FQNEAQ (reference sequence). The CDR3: CASSQIGGSYNEQFF. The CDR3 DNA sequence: TGTGCCAGCAGCCAAATAGGCGGCTCCTACAATGAGCAGTTCTTC.

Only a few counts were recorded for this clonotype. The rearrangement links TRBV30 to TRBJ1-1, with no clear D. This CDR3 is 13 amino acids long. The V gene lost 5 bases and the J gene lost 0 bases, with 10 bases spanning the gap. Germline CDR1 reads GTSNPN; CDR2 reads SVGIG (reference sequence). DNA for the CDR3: TGTGCCTGGCGATACACCTTGAACACTGAAGCTTTCTTT. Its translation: CAWRYTLNTEAFF. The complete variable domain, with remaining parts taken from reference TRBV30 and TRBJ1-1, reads SQTIHQWPATLVQPVGSPLSLECTVEGTSNPNLYWYRQAAGRGLQLLFYSVGIGQISSEVPQNLSASRPQDRQFILSSKKLLLSDSGFYLCAWRYTLNTEAFFGQGTRLTVV.

The CDR3: CASSSGQEFYGYTF. In DNA form, the CDR3 reads TGTGCCAGCAGCTCGGGACAGGAGTTCTATGGCTACACCTTC. V is TRBV2 and J is TRBJ1-2; TRBD1 matches at 8 bases. Germline values: CDR1 SNHLY, CDR2 FYNNEI. The V and J ends lost 6 bases and 4 bases, in that order; junction bases with no gene match: 7. There are 14 residues in the CDR3.

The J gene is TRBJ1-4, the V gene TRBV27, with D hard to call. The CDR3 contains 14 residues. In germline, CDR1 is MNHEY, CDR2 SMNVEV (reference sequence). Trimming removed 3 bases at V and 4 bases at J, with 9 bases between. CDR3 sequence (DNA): TGTGCCAGCAGTTTCCAACACCATAATGAAAAACTGTTTTTT. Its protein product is CASSFQHHNEKLFF.

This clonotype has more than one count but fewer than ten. DNA for the CDR3: TGCGCCAGCAGTGAGCCCTCAGATACGCAGTATTTT. As protein: CASSEPSDTQYF. The V gene is TRBV5-1, the J gene TRBJ2-3; D unclear. This CDR3 comprises 12 residues. Germline V gene data show CDR1 as SGHRS and CDR2 as YFSETQ. V shed 5 bases and J shed 4 bases, with 8 bases lying between them.

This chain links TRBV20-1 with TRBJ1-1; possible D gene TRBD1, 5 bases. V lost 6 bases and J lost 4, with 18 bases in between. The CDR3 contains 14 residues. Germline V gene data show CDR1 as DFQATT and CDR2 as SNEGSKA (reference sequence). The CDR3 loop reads CSATTPQGSTEAFF. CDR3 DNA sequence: TGCAGTGCCACCACGCCCCAGGGCAGCACTGAAGCTTTCTTT.

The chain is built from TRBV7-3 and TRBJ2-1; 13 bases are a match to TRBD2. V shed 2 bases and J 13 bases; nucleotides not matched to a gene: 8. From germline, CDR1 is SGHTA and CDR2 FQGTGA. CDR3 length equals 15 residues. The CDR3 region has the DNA TGTGCCAGCAGCTTACGCTGGACTAGCGGGGGCCACCAGTTCTTC. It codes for CASSLRWTSGGHQFF.

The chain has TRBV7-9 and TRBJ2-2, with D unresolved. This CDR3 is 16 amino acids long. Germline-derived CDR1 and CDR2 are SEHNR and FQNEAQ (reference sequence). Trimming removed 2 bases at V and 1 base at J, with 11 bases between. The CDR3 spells CASSLSATLNTGELFF. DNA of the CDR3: TGTGCCAGCAGCTTATCTGCGACGTTGAACACCGGGGAGCTGTTTTTT.

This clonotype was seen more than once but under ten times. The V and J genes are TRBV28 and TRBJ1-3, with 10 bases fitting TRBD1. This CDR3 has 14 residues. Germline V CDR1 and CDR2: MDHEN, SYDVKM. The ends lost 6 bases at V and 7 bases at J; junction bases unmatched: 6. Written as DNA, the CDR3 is TGTGCCAGCAGCCCCGGGACAGGGGCCAACACCATATATTTT. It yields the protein CASSPGTGANTIYF.

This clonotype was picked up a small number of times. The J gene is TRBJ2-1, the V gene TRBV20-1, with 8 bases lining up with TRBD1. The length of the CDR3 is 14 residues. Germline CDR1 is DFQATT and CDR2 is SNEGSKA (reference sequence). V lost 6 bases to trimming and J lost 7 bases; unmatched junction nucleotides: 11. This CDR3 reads CSAAGTGGWNEQFF. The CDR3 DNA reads TGCAGTGCAGCAGGGACAGGCGGGTGGAATGAGCAGTTCTTC.

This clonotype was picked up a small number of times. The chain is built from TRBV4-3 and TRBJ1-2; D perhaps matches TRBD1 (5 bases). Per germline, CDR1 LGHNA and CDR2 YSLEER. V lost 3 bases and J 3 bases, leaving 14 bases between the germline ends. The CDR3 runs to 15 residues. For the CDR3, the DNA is TGCGCCAGCAGCCAGGACCGGGACGCCTACTATGGCTACACCTTC. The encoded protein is CASSQDRDAYYGYTF.

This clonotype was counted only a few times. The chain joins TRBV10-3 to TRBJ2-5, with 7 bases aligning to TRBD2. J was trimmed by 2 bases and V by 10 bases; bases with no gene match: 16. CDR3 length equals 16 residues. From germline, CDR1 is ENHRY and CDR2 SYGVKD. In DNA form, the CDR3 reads TGTGCCACCATACAAAGCGGGGACCCGGCTCAAGAGACCCAGTACTTC. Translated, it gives CATIQSGDPAQETQYF.

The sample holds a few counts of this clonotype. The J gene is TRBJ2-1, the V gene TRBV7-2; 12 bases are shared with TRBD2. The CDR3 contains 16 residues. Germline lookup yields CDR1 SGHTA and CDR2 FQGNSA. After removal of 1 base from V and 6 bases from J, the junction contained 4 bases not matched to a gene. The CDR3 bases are TGTGCCAGCAGCTTAGTCCTAGCGGGAGGGCCCAATGAGCAGTTCTTC. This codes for CASSLVLAGGPNEQFF.